These T cell receptor beta chains were read from a single sample in a study of shared clonotypes between healthy human individuals. Some clones are missing from TCRdb's copy, which holds only in-frame ones; the method was immunoSEQ multiplex PCR. The sample lists about 2.4 million clones, about 92% occurring once. The sequencing input was naive CD4+ T cells sorted from blood. These receptors were collected from a man younger than 35 in good health. The CDR3 runs from the conserved cysteine through the conserved F or W. The D gene is left open where the match is weak. Clone sizes are given selectively: once, few, many, or a class where the clone is expanded.

clone size,CDR3 length,J gene,V gene,D gene,CDR3 DNA,CDR3 protein
-,16,TRBJ2-3,TRBV5-4,-,TGTGCCAGCAGTCCAGACTTCACCCTTAGCACAGATACGCAGTATTTT,CASSPDFTLSTDTQYF
-,13,TRBJ2-7,TRBV7-9,-,TGTGCCAGCAGTCTAGGGTGGCCCTACGAGCAGTACTTC,CASSLGWPYEQYF
once,15,TRBJ1-1,TRBV28,-,TGTGCCAGCAGTCACCCAACCGGGAGCAACACTGAAGCTTTCTTT,CASSHPTGSNTEAFF
once,12,TRBJ1-1,TRBV2,-,TGTGCCAGCAGTGACCCAAACACTGAAGCTTTCTTT,CASSDPNTEAFF
-,14,TRBJ2-2,TRBV28,-,TGTGCCAGCAGTAGTACCCTGGGAACCGGGGAGCTGTTTTTT,CASSSTLGTGELFF
-,16,TRBJ2-5,TRBV19,-,TGTGCCAGTTCCACCCCGGCCGGACAGTACCAAGAGACCCAGTACTTC,CASSTPAGQYQETQYF
-,16,TRBJ2-2,TRBV27,TRBD2,TGTGCCAGCAGTTTATTCGGGACTAGCGGGGGTGGGGAGCTGTTTTTT,CASSLFGTSGGGELFF
-,16,TRBJ2-2,TRBV18,-,TGTGCCAGCTCATTTTCCCCGGAGCCGAACACCGGGGAGCTGTTTTTT,CASSFSPEPNTGELFF
-,15,TRBJ2-1,TRBV10-3,-,TGTGCCATCAGTGGAACGGGAGAAACCCCCAATGAGCAGTTCTTC,CAISGTGETPNEQFF
-,15,TRBJ2-1,TRBV9,TRBD2,TGTGCCAGCACGACAAGCGGGGGGCCCAACAATGAGCAGTTCTTC,CASTTSGGPNNEQFF
-,13,TRBJ1-1,TRBV21-1,-,TGTGCCAGCAACGCCTCAGGGAACACTGAAGCTTTCTTT,CASNASGNTEAFF
-,16,TRBJ2-2,TRBV28,TRBD2,TGTGCCACCCTGGGGAGCGGGGGGGCGGGCACCGGGGAGCTGTTTTTT,CATLGSGGAGTGELFF
-,14,TRBJ1-2,TRBV25-1,TRBD1,TGTGCCAGCAGTGATCGGGACAGGGGATATGGCTACACCTTC,CASSDRDRGYGYTF
-,15,TRBJ1-4,TRBV7-8,-,TGTGCCAGCAGCCCTCGCTGGGCCGTTAATGAAAAACTGTTTTTT,CASSPRWAVNEKLFF
-,14,TRBJ1-1,TRBV15,-,TGTGCCACCAGCAGAGATCGAGCCGGGGCTGAAGCTTTCTTT,CATSRDRAGAEAFF
once,14,TRBJ1-2,TRBV28,-,TGTGCCAGCAGTCAGCGACAGCTTTCCTATGGCTACACCTTC,CASSQRQLSYGYTF
-,13,TRBJ1-5,TRBV2,-,TGTGCCAGCAGTGTCCGAATTTATCAGCCCCAGCATTTT,CASSVRIYQPQHF
-,15,TRBJ2-3,TRBV6-1,TRBD1,TGTGCCAGCAGTGGATGGACAGGATCAACAGATACGCAGTATTTT,CASSGWTGSTDTQYF
-,20,TRBJ2-3,TRBV5-1,TRBD2,TGCGCCAGCAGCTTGGTTGGACAGCGGACTAGCGGGGCCACAGGAGATACGCAGTATTTT,CASSLVGQRTSGATGDTQYF
-,10,TRBJ1-1,TRBV29-1,-,TGCAGCGCGAGTAACACTGAAGCTTTCTTT,CSASNTEAFF
-,14,TRBJ1-1,TRBV7-2,-,TGTGCCAGCAGCTGGGGACTCCAGAACACTGAAGCTTTCTTT,CASSWGLQNTEAFF
-,14,TRBJ1-4,TRBV7-2,-,TGTGCCAGCAGCTTCCGCCCCGGTAATGAAAAACTGTTTTTT,CASSFRPGNEKLFF
-,13,TRBJ2-5,TRBV14,-,TGTGCCAGCAGCAAGACTCTCCAAGAGACCCAGTACTTC,CASSKTLQETQYF
-,14,TRBJ2-7,TRBV15,TRBD2,TGTGCCACCAGCATCGGGGGGGCGTCCTACGAGCAGTACTTC,CATSIGGASYEQYF
-,14,TRBJ2-3,TRBV18,-,TGTGCCAGCTCACCCCTGGCGCGCACAGATACGCAGTATTTT,CASSPLARTDTQYF
-,13,TRBJ1-2,TRBV27,-,TGTGCCAGCCGCCCGCCAGGGAGCTATGGCTACACCTTC,CASRPPGSYGYTF
once,19,TRBJ2-1,TRBV7-9,TRBD2,TGTGCCAGCAGCTTAGTGGGGCTAGCGGGAGGCCCCCGGTTCAATGAGCAGTTCTTC,CASSLVGLAGGPRFNEQFF
-,14,TRBJ2-7,TRBV5-1,-,TGCGCCAGCAGCCAACAGGGTATCGGTTACGAGCAGTACTTC,CASSQQGIGYEQYF
-,14,TRBJ1-4,TRBV6-1,-,TGTGCCAGCAGTGAGGAGGTGGCTAATGAAAAACTGTTTTTT,CASSEEVANEKLFF
-,17,TRBJ1-5,TRBV21-1,-,TGTGCCAGCAGCCCCAACCGCGACAGGGGCCCCTATCAGCCCCAGCATTTT,CASSPNRDRGPYQPQHF
once,15,TRBJ2-5,TRBV6-1,-,TGTGCCAGCATGGGGTTCAGCGTGGCCCAGGAGACCCAGTACTTC,CASMGFSVAQETQYF
once,14,TRBJ1-2,TRBV28,TRBD1,TGTGCCAGCAGTTTGCTCCCAGGGGGCTATGGCTACACCTTC,CASSLLPGGYGYTF
-,13,TRBJ1-5,TRBV11-2,-,TGTGCCAGCAGCTTAGTAGCAGGGCAGCCCCAGCATTTT,CASSLVAGQPQHF
-,11,TRBJ2-7,TRBV7-9,-,TGTGCCAGCAGGCAGGGCCACGAGCAGTACTTC,CASRQGHEQYF
few,14,TRBJ1-6,TRBV7-9,-,TGTGCCAGCAGCTATGGGTCGAAAAGTTCACCCCTCCACTTT,CASSYGSKSSPLHF
-,14,TRBJ1-2,TRBV6-1,-,TGTGCCAGCAGTGAGGCGGTATGGGGCTATGGCTACACCTTC,CASSEAVWGYGYTF
-,14,TRBJ1-4,TRBV5-4,-,TGTGCCAGCAGCATCAGGGGTCACGGTGAAAAACTGTTTTTT,CASSIRGHGEKLFF
-,13,TRBJ2-3,TRBV7-9,TRBD2,TGTGCCAGCAGCTTGGGGGGGTCAGATACGCAGTATTTT,CASSLGGSDTQYF
-,13,TRBJ1-2,TRBV4-2,-,TGTGCCAGCAGCCCGACGGACACCTATGGCTACACCTTC,CASSPTDTYGYTF
-,17,TRBJ2-1,TRBV15,TRBD1,TGTGCCACCAGATGGCAGGGGGCTGCTAGCTCCTACAATGAGCAGTTCTTC,CATRWQGAASSYNEQFF
once,13,TRBJ2-5,TRBV5-6,-,TGTGCCAGCAGCGGGACGGGTGGAAAGACCCAGTACTTC,CASSGTGGKTQYF
-,13,TRBJ1-6,TRBV10-2,-,TGCGCCAGCAGTGAGCATTTTAATTCACCCCTCCACTTT,CASSEHFNSPLHF
once,17,TRBJ2-3,TRBV9,TRBD1,TGTGCCAGCAGCGTAGCTCCTCCGGGTAGGGGGCTCAATACGCAGTATTTT,CASSVAPPGRGLNTQYF
-,14,TRBJ2-7,TRBV19,TRBD1,TGTGCCAGTAGCCAGTGGGACAGCACCTACGAGCAGTACTTC,CASSQWDSTYEQYF
-,15,TRBJ2-2,TRBV7-2,TRBD2,TGTGCCAGCAGCTTAAACGGGAGGGCCGAAGGGGAGCTGTTTTTT,CASSLNGRAEGELFF